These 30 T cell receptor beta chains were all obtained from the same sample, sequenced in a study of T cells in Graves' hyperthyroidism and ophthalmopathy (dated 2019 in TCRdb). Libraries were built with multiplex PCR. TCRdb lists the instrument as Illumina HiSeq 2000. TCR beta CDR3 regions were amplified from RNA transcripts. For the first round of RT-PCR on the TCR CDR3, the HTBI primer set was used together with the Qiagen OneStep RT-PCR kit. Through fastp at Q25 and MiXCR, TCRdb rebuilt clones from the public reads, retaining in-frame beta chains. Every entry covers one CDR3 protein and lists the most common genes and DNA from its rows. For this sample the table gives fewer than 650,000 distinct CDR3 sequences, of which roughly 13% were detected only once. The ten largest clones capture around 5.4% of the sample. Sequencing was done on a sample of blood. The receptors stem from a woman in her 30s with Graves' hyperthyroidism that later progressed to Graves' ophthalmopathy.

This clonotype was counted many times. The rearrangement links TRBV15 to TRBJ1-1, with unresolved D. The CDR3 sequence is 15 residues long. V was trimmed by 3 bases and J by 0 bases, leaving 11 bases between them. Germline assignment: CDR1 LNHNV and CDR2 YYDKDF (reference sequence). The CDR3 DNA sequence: TGTGCCACCAGCAGTCTGGTTCGCATGAACACTGAAGCTTTCTTT. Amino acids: CATSSLVRMNTEAFF. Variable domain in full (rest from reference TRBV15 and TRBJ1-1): DAMVIQNPRYQVTQFGKPVTLSCSQTLNHNVMYWYQQKSSQAPKLLFHYYDKDFNNEADTPDNFQSRRPNTSFCFLDIRSPGLGDTAMYLCATSSLVRMNTEAFFGQGTRLTVV.

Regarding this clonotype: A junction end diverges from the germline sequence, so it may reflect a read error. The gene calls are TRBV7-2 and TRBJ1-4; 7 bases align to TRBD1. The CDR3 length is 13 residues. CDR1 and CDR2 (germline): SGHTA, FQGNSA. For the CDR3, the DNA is TGCGCCAGCAGCCGACAGGGAATTGAAAAACTGTTTTTT. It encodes CASSRQGIEKLFF. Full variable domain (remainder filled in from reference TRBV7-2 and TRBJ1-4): GAGVSQSPSNKVTEKGKDVELRCDPISGHTALYWYRQSLGQGLEFLIYFQGNSAPDKSGLPSDRFSAERTGGSVSTLTIQRTQQEDSAVYLCASSRQGIEKLFFGSGTQLSVL.

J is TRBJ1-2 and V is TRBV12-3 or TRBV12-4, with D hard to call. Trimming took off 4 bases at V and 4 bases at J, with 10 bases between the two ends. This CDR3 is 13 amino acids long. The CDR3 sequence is CASSSEPGYGYTF. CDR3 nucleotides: TGTGCCAGCAGTTCCGAGCCCGGCTATGGCTACACCTTC.

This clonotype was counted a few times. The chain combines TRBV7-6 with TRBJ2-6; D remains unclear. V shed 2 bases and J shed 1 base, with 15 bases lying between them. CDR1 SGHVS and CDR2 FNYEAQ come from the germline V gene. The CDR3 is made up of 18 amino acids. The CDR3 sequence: CASSLSAAESSGANVLTF. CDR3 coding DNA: TGTGCCAGCAGCTTATCGGCGGCCGAGAGTTCTGGGGCCAACGTCCTGACTTTC. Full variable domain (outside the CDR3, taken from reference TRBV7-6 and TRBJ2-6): GAGVSQSPRYKVTKRGQDVALRCDPISGHVSLYWYRQALGQGPEFLTYFNYEAQQDKSGLPNDRFSAERPEGSISTLTIQRTEQRDSAMYRCASSLSAAESSGANVLTFGAGSRLTVL.

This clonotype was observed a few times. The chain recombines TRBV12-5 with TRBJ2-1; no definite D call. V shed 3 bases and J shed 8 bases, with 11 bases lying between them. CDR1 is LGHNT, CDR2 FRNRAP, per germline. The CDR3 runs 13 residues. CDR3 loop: CASGFPSADEQFF. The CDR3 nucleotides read TGTGCTAGTGGTTTCCCCTCGGCGGATGAGCAGTTCTTC.

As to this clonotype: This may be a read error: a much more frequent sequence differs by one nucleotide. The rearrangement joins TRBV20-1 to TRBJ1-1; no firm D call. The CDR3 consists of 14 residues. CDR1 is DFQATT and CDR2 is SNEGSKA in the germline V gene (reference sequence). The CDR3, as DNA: TGCAGTGCTAGATTGGCGGACCAGAACGCTGAAGCTTTCTTT. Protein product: CSARLADQNAEAFF.

The CDR3 loop reads CASSQTAGNQPQHF. CDR3 bases: TGCGCCAGCAGCCAAACGGCTGGGAATCAGCCCCAGCATTTT. The chain couples TRBV4-3 to TRBJ1-5; D gene uncertain. V gave up 2 bases and J gave up 4 bases, with 9 bases separating them. The CDR3 sequence is 14 residues long. From germline, CDR1 is LGHNA and CDR2 YSLEER.

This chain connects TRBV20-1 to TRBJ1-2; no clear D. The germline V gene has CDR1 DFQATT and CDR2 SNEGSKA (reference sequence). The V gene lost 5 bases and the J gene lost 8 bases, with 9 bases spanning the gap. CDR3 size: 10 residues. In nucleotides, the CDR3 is TGCAGTGCTCGGACGGGGGGCTACACCTTC. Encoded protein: CSARTGGYTF.

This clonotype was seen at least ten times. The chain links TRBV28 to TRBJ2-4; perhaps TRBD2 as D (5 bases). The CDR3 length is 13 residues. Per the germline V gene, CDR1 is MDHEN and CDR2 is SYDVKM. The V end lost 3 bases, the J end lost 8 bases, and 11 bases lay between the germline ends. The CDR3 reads CASSFRGTDIQYF. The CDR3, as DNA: TGTGCCAGCAGTTTCCGGGGTACTGACATTCAGTACTTC.

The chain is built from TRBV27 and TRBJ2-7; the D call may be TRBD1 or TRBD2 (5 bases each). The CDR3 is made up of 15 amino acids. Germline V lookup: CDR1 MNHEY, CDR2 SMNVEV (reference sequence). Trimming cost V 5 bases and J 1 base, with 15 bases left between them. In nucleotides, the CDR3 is TGTGCCAGCAGTGGGACCACCAAGTTTTCCTACGAGCAGTACTTC. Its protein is CASSGTTKFSYEQYF.

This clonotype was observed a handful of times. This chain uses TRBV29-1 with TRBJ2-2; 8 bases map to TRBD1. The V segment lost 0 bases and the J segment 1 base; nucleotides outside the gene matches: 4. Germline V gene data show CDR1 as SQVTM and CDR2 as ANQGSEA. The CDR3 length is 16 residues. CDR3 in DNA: TGCAGCGTTGAAGATAGCGGACAGGGGAACACCGGGGAGCTGTTTTTT. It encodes CSVEDSGQGNTGELFF.

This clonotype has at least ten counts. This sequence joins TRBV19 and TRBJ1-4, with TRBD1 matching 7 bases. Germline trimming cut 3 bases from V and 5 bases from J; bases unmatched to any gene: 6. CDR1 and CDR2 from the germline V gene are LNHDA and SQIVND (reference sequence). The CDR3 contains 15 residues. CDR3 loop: CASSIGLQGNEKLFF. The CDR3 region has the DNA TGTGCCAGTAGTATTGGTTTACAGGGGAATGAAAAACTGTTTTTT.

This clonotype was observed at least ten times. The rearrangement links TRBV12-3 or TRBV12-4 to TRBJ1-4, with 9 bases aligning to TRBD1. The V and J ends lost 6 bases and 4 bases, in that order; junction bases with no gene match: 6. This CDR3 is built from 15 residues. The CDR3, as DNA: TGTGCCAGCAGGTCGCCGGGACAGGGTAATGAAAAACTGTTTTTT. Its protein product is CASRSPGQGNEKLFF.

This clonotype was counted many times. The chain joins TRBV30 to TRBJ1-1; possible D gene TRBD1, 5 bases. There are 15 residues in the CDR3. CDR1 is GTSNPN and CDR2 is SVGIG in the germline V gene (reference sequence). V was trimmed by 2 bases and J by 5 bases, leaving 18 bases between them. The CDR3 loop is CAWSSLSGSFTEAFF. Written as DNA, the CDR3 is TGTGCCTGGAGTAGCCTTTCAGGGAGTTTTACTGAAGCTTTCTTT. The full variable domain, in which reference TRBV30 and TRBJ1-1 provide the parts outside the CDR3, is SQTIHQWPATLVQPVGSPLSLECTVEGTSNPNLYWYRQAAGRGLQLLFYSVGIGQISSEVPQNLSASRPQDRQFILSSKKLLLSDSGFYLCAWSSLSGSFTEAFFGQGTRLTVV.

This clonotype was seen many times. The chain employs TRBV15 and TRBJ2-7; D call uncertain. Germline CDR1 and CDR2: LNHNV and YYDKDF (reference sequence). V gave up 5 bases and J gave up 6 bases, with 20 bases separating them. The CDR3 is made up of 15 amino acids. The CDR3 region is CATSVEELVLSEQYF. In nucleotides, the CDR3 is TGTGCCACCAGCGTAGAAGAGCTAGTTTTAAGCGAGCAGTACTTC.

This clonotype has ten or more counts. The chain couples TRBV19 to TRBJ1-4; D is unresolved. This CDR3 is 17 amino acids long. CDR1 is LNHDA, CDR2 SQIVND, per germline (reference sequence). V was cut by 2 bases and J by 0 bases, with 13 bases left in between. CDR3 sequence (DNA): TGTGCCAGTAGTATATCGCGTAAGGGTGCAACTAATGAAAAACTGTTTTTT. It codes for CASSISRKGATNEKLFF.

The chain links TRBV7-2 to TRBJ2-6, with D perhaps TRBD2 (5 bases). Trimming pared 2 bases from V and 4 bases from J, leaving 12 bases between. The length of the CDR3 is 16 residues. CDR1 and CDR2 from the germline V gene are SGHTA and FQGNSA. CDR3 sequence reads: CASSLSYPGGANVLTF. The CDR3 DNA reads TGTGCCAGCAGCTTAAGTTATCCGGGAGGGGCCAACGTCCTGACTTTC.

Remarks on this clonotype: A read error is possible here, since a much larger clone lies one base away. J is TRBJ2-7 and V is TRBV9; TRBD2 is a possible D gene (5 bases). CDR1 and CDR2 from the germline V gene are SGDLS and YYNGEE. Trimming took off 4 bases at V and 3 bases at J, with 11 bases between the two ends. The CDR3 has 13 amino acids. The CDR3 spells CASSLVEDYEQYF. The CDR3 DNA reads TGTGCCAGCAGCTTGGTGGAGGACTACGAGCAGTACTTC.

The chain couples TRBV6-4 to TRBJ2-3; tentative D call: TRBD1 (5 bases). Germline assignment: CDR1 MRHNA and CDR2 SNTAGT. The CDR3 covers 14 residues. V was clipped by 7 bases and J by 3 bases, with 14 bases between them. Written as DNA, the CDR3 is TGTGCCAGCACCGAACATCCAGGGACAGATACGCAGTATTTT. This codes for CASTEHPGTDTQYF.

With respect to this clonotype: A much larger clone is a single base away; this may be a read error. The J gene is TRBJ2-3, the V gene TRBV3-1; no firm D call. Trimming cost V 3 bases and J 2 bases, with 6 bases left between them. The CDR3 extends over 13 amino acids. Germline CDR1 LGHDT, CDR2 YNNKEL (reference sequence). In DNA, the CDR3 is TGTGCCAGCAGCCAGATCCACACAGATACGCAGTATTTT. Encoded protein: CASSQIHTDTQYF.

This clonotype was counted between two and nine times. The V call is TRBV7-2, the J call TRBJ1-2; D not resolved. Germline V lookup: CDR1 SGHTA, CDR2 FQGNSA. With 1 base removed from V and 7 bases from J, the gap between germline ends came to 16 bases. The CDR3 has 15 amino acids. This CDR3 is CASSLGRRMGSGYTF. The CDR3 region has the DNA TGTGCCAGCAGCTTAGGGCGCAGAATGGGCTCTGGCTACACCTTC.

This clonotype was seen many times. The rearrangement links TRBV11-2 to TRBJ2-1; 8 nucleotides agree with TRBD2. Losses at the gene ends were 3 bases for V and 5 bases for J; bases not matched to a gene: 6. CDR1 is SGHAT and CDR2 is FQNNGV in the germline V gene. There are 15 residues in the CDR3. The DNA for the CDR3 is TGTGCCAGCAGCTTTTCTCTAGCGGGCAACAATGAGCAGTTCTTC. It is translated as CASSFSLAGNNEQFF.

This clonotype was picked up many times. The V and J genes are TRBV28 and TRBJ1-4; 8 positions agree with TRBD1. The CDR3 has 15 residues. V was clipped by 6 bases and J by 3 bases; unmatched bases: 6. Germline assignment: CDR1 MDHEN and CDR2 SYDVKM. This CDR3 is CASRPSTGANEKLFF. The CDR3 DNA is TGTGCCAGCAGACCCTCGACAGGGGCTAATGAAAAACTGTTTTTT.

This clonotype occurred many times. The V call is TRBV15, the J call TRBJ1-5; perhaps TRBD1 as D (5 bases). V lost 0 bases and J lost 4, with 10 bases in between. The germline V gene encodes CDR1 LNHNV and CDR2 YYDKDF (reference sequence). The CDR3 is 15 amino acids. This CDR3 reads CATSRETALNQPQHF. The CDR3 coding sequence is TGTGCCACCAGCAGAGAGACAGCTCTGAATCAGCCCCAGCATTTT.

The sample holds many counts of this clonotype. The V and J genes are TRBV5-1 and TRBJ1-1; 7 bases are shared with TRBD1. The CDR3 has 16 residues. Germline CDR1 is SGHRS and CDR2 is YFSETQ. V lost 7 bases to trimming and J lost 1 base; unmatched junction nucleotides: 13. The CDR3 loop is CASRIHPGTENTEAFF. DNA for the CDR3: TGCGCCAGCCGAATCCACCCCGGGACAGAGAACACTGAAGCTTTCTTT.

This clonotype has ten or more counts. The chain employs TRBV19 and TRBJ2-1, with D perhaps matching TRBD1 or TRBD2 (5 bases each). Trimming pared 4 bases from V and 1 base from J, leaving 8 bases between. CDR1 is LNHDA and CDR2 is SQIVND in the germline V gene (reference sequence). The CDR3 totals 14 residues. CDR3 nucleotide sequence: TGTGCCAGTAGTAGGGACCAATCCTACAATGAGCAGTTCTTC. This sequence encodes CASSRDQSYNEQFF.

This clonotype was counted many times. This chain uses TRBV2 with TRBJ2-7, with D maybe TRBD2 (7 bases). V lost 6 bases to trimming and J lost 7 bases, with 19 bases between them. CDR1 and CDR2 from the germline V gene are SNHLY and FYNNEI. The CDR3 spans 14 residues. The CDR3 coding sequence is TGTGCCAGCAGAATGTGGGATAAGGGGGGGGAGCAGTACTTC. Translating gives CASRMWDKGGEQYF. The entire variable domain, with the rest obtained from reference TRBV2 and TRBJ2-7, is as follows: EPEVTQTPSHQVTQMGQEVILRCVPISNHLYFYWYRQILGQKVEFLVSFYNNEISEKSEIFDDQFSVERPDGSNFTLKIRSTKLEDSAMYFCASRMWDKGGEQYFGPGTRLTVT.

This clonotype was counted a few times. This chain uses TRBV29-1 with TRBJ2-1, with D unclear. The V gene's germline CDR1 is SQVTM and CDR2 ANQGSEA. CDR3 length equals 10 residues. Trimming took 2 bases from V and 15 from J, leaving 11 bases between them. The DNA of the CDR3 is TGCAGCGTTGAACCAGAACCATTGTTCTTC. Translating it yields CSVEPEPLFF.

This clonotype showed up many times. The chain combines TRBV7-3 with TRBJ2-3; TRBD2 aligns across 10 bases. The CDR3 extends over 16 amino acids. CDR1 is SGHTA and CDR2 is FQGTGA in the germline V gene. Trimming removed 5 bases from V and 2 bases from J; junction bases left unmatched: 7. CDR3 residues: CASSLGLAAFTDTQYF. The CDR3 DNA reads TGTGCCAGCAGCCTCGGACTAGCGGCTTTCACAGATACGCAGTATTTT.

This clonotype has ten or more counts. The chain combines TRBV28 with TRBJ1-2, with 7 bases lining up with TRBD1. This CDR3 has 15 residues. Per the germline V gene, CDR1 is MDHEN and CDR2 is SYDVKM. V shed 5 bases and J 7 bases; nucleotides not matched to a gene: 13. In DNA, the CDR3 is TGTGCCAGCAGTCCCGTATCATTAGGGGGCGCTGGCTACACCTTC. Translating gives CASSPVSLGGAGYTF.